The present TCR beta chain was sequenced within a study of response to subunit inactivated influenza vaccine. Germline V gene data show CDR1 as SGHRS and CDR2 as YFSETQ. The CDR3 contains 13 residues. J was trimmed by 6 bases and V by 4 bases; bases with no gene match: 7. From the RT-PCR reads, TCRdb called clonotypes with MiXCR, one entry per CDR3 protein. Among around 760,000 distinct CDR3 sequences, approximately 15% were seen once, and the ten largest hold around 6.5%. This clonotype was observed a handful of times. The TCR comes from a man aged 50-60 years who received an inactivated influenza vaccine. This material consisted of PBMCs from blood, taken 14 to 15 days before vaccination. V gene TRBV5-1 combines with J gene TRBJ2-7; 7 nucleotides match TRBD2. The CDR3 sequence: CASSIKWGGEQYF. CDR3 in DNA: TGCGCCAGCAGCATCAAATGGGGGGGCGAGCAGTACTTC.